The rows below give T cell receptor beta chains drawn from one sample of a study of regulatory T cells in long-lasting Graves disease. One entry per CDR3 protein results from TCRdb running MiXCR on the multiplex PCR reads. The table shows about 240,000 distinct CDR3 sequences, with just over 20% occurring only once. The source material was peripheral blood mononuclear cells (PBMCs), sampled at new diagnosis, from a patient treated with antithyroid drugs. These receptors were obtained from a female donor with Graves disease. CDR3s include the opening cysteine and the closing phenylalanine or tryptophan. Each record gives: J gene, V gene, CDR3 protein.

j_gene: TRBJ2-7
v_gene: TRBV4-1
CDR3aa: CASSHLAGERDEQYF

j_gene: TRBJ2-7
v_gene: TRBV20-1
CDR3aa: CSATYDRASYEQYF

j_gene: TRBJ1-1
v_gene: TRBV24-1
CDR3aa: CATSGSGRRDTEAFF

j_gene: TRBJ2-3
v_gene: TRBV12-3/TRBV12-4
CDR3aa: CASSQGHDTQYF

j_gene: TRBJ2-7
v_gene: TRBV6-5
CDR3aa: CASSYNPGTGVDEQYF

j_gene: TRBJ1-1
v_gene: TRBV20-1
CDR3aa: CSARDRIYEAFF

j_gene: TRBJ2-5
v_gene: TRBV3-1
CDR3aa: CASSQDPMGETQYF

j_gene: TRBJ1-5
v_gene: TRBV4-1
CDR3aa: CASSQGVQGAFNQPQHF

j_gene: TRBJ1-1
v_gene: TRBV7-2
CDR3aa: CASSFGGVAEAFF

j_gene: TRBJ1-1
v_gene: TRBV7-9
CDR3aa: CASITDRGSNEAFF

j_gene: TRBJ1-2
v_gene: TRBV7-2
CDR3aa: CASSLPRGGGGGYTF

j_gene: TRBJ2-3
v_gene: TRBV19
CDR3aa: CASSIRGNYTQYF

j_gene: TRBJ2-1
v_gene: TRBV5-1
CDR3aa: CASSRGLSGRAPFDNEQFF

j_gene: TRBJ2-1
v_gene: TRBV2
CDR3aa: CASSEGAGGGNEQFF

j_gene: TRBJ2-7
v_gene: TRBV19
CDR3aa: CASSTGTGGSDEQYF

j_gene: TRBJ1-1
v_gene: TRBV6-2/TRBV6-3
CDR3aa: CASSYPGSTGARTEAFF

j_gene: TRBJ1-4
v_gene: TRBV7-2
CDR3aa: CASSAWTGDEKLFF

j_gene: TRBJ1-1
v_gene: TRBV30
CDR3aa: CAWSVGGGYEAFF

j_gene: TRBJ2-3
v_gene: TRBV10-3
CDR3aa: CAISEGLAGTDTQYF

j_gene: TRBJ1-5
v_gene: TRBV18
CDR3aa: CASSLGQGRNQPQHF

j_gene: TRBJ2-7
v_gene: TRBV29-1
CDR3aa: CSVVPGTGRKEQYF

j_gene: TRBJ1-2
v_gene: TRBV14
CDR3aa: CASSQLTGDGYTF

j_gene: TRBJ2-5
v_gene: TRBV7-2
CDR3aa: CASSLELQETQYF

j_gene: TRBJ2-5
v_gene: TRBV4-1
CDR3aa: CASSLSFTRQETQYF

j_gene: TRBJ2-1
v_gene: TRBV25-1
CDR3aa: CASSPDRGPYNEQFF

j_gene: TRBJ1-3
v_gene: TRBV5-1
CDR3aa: CASSRGSGNGNTIYF

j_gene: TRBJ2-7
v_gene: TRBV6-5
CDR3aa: CASRDSTEQYF

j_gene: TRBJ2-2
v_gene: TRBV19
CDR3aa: CATKIEGTGVSGELFF

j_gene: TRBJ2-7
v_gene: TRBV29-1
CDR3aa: CSVGLNYEQYF

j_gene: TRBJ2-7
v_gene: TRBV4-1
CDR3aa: CASSQQDRAIGEQYF

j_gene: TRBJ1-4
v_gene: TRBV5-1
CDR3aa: CASSLEGSTNEKLFF

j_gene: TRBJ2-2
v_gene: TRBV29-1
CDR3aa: CSVELRGLGTGELFF

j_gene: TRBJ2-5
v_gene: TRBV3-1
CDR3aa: CASSYPGQGAGETQYF

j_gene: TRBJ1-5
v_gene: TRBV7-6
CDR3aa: CASSPGTGGSQPQHF

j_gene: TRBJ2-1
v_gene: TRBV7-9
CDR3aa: CASSSEWDGLAADNEQFF

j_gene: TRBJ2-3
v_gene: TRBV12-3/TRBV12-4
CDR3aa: CASTDTQYF

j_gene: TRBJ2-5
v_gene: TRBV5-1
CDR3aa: CASSLGGYPGQETQYF

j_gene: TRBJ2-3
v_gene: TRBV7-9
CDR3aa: CASSPGTRYDDTQYF

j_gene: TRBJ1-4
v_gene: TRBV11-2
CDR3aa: CASSLTNTAKLFF

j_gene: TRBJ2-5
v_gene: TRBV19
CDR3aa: CASSIAGTKGGTQYF